The clone carrying this T cell receptor beta chain was counted a single time. The data stem from a study of PD-1 blockade in classical Hodgkin lymphoma. The method was immunoSEQ multiplex PCR; TCRdb's version includes in-frame clones alone and lacks a portion of them. The data hold fewer than 40,000 clones, with around 89% observed a single time. Time point noted: newly diagnosed, previously untreated cHL patient sample. Magnetic negative selection of thawed PBMCs was the method by which CD4+ T cells were purified. The origin of this receptor is a human donor with classical Hodgkin lymphoma. Sequenced: CD4+ T cells from blood.

CDR3 nucleotide sequence: TGTGCCAGCAGCTTAGAGACAGGGATTTCCTACGAGCAGTACTTC. Encoded protein: CASSLETGISYEQYF. The chain joins TRBV7-2 to TRBJ2-7, with 7 bases that match TRBD1. This CDR3 contains 15 residues. After removal of 1 base from V and 1 base from J, the junction contained 4 bases not matched to a gene. CDR1 is SGHTA, CDR2 FQGNSA, per germline.